This entry describes one T cell receptor beta chain. It lacks a known antigen. No qualities accompany the bases; no much larger clone lies one base away. The germline V gene encodes CDR1 MNHEY and CDR2 SVGAGI. The CDR3, from cysteine to phenylalanine, totals 12 residues. The kept DNA is CDR3 alone, 36 bases in frame from the first base. A distance of 3 bases separates the germline ends of V and J, which lose 6 bases and 1 base respectively. The cohort was made up of about 610 healthy bone marrow donors. Cohort members were all nominally healthy when sampled, although unrecorded immune exposures were likely present. The donor tested CMV seropositive and was one of the 289 seropositive cohort members. Each donor provided a peripheral blood sample, and peripheral blood mononuclear cells were used for TCR beta sequencing. The Qiagen DNeasy Blood Extraction Kit was used to extract genomic DNA from the blood cell samples.

The data stem from a study of cytomegalovirus exposure and HLA in healthy donors (dated by TCRdb to 2017 to 2019). Regarding the complete study: An earlier analysis of several hundred of the donors reported 276 Gb of sequence data and 117 million unique TCR beta sequences obtained from around 190 million T cells. An early release covering 550 to 650 HLA-typed donors comprised about 300 gigabases of sequencing data and around 86 million unique TCR sequences. Of the approximately 400 genotyped donors, less than 85% were placed in the genetic ancestry cluster associated with self-reported Caucasian donors. The study aimed to test whether signatures of past pathogen exposure could be identified by cataloging public T cell receptors. Using immunosequencing, the study profiled T cell repertoires from some 670 subjects and related those repertoires to cytomegalovirus serostatus. In addition to the first cohort of hundreds of subjects, a separate validation cohort of over 90 different subjects was used. To predict cytomegalovirus infection status, the study brought together high-throughput TCR immunosequencing, statistical association of individual TCRs with disease status, and machine learning. In a later analysis, previously published TCR beta repertoires from fewer than 750 donors were re-analyzed and high-resolution HLA genotyping was added so that TCR occurrence patterns could be studied. In the later analysis, no new phenotypic data were used to find candidate immune exposures; instead, reliance was placed on TCR beta sequences and their occurrence across donors. An earlier analysis of 500 to 650 of the donors applied high-throughput TCR beta sequencing to assess whether each TCR beta V gene segment acted as functional or pseudogenic. Donor age, sex, ethnicity and CMV serostatus were collected together with the repertoire data. A later genetic analysis used genome-wide SNP genotypes for about 60% of the roughly 700 donors, treating that subset as a discovery cohort. All discovery cohort repertoires had been generated using a single sequencing platform. Class I and class II HLA loci were covered by the typing at four-digit resolution. The number of donors typed differed by locus, with roughly 620-630 for A, B, C, DRB1 and DQB1, 522 for DQA1, over 600 for DPA1, and over 400 for DPB1. Four or five DR-DQ haplotypes were handled as single units for association and clustering, since linkage in the cohort was strong. Across around 400 genotyped donors of the cohort, an average of roughly 250,000 unique TCR beta nucleotide sequences per donor were sequenced, and approximately 19% of those sequences were non-productive. Broader findings and caveats from the paper: In a later genetic analysis, fewer N-insertions in productive TCRs were reported among donors in an Asian-associated ancestry cluster than the roughly 700-donor mean. In vitro tests confirmed that a few of the cytomegalovirus-associated TCR beta chains recognize cytomegalovirus antigens. CMV serostatus was the only immune exposure information available for the cohort. Several of the top co-occurrence clusters appeared to be linked to parvovirus B19, influenza, CMV and Epstein-Barr virus, according to a later analysis. In a later analysis, HLA-associated TCR beta chains showed more clonal expansion and lower generation probabilities than non-associated chains that were equally common. Some IMGT-functional V segments, including TRBV6-2 and TRBV6-3, could not be told apart with the 87-base-pair reads, so those segments were excluded. An earlier analysis of several hundred of the donors showed that most TCR beta V segments appeared in productive rearrangements either about 87% or about 30% of the time, which broadly matched IMGT annotations. A further reported finding was that TCR beta sequences accurately predicted the HLA-A and HLA-B alleles for most subjects in the first cohort. Linkage disequilibrium might explain the correlated functional status among segregating V segments, but an unknown experimental factor could not be excluded. Because some donors lacked HLA typing at each locus, the association tests relied only on the typed subset. This cohort had only TCR beta chains sequenced, and the lack of alpha or paired-chain data limited which features could be detected. The classifier was reported to diagnose cytomegalovirus status with high specificity and sensitivity in both the original and validation cohorts. In a later analysis, TCR association rates were found to vary across HLA loci, with the most associated TCRs seen for DRB1 alleles and the fewest for HLA-C alleles. Sequencing depth was assumed to be roughly uniform across donors in the presence/absence analyses, though that assumption may not hold. About 17 rarely observed V segments, including chromosome 9 orphons, were excluded from the earlier analysis of 550 to 700 of the donors because counts were too low. The study gave a list of 150 to 200 TCR beta chains associated with cytomegalovirus. A later analysis associated about 17,000 TCR beta sequences with specific HLA alleles at a false discovery rate of 0.05. Assigning TCR associations to individual alleles was difficult when HLA alleles, especially DR and DQ, strongly co-occurred. It was suggested by the authors that the approach could potentially be generalized to other disease states and immunological phenotypes. V-gene and J-gene trimming of TCR beta chains was associated with a missense DCLRE1C variant in a later genetic analysis, and the association was replicated in an independent cohort. A later analysis found that most CMV-associated TCR beta chains appeared HLA-restricted, with HLA associations seemingly driven largely by CMV exposure. A cluster of highly shared sequence variants was judged likely to represent a technical artifact of the sequencing pipeline. Most TCR sequences were observed very rarely across donors, whereas some public TCRs were present in many individuals.

The library came from the immunoSEQ multiplex PCR assay. The multiplex PCR relied on a mix of 60 forward primers for TCR Vbeta segments and 13 reverse primers for TCR Jbeta segments. A multiplex PCR assay on genomic DNA amplified the CDR3 region of rearranged TCR beta genes. The amplified TCR beta libraries were sequenced on the Illumina HiSeq System as 87-base-pair reads. The source study handled its data this way. A later analysis counted around 72 million unique TCR beta chains across the 666 repertoires, and around 12 million of these chains were shared by at least two donors. Raw reads were error-corrected and collapsed into unique sequences by a nearest-neighbor algorithm in which closely related sequences were merged to remove PCR and sequencing errors. Alignment of CDR3 sequences to IMGT reference sequences was used to assign V, D and J gene segments. For a sequence to be retained, a match of at least six nucleotides to both a V gene segment and a J gene segment was required. A rearrangement counted as productive if the CDR3 had no stop codons and remained in frame with V and J, and every other rearrangement counted as non-productive. CDR3 was defined according to IMGT convention as the region running from the second conserved V-encoded cysteine to the conserved J-encoded phenylalanine. The earlier analysis of about 590 of the donors excluded sequences that lacked an unambiguous match to a single V gene segment. In an earlier analysis of around 600 of the donors, V segments were called functional above 56.7% productive rearrangements and were called segregating when the between-donor standard deviation exceeded 5%. A statistical classification framework was built to diagnose cytomegalovirus status from the catalog of TCR beta chain sequences. V and J gene assignment, in a later analysis, came from comparing TCR nucleotide sequences with IMGT/GENE-DB human TR gene sequences. A later analysis assigned CDR3 sequences and most-parsimonious VDJ recombination scenarios with the TCRdist pipeline. A later analysis defined each TCR beta chain by its CDR3 amino acid sequence plus V-gene family, and excluded reads lacking a unique V-gene family. As a way to deal with suspected cross-contamination and a sequencing artifact, a later analysis dropped approximately 570 nucleotide sequences that were highly shared and had low generation probability. In a later analysis, a clonal expansion index for each public chain was calculated from normalized within-repertoire ranks of inferred template counts. A later analysis computed generation probabilities with a VDJ recombination model fitted to out-of-frame rearrangements, and checked the results against IGoR. In a later analysis, hypergeometric tests were used to score TCR-TCR, TCR-HLA and TCR-CMV co-occurrence, with a repertoire-size bias correction applied to TCR pairs. A later analysis estimated false discovery rates by permuting HLA or CMV assignments 20 times. In a later analysis, co-occurring TCRs were grouped using DBSCAN, with TCRdist sequence similarity added in when clustering inside HLA-allele-positive subsets. Repertoires with fewer than 30,000 or more than 120,000 public chains were left out of co-occurrence clustering, as were about five repertoires with anomalous nucleotide sharing. In its TCRdb copy, this immuneACCESS table keeps in-frame sequences only and misses some clones. Where compared with another copy, unresolved V genes explain less than half of these, and the others have no known cause. V and J calls and clone size are copied from that table; D and trimming were computed from the DNA. The sample table contains about 150,000 clones; only one count was recorded for around 79% of them. The top ten hold 6.5% to 8% of the sample.

The specimen was PBMCs. This receptor was obtained from a woman aged 40-49 years in good health and CMV-seropositive. The sequence joins TRBV6-5 to TRBJ2-2, with the D gene too uncertain to name. The DNA sequence is TGTGCCAGCAGCCAGAACACCGGGGAGCTGTTTTTT. Its protein product is CASSQNTGELFF.